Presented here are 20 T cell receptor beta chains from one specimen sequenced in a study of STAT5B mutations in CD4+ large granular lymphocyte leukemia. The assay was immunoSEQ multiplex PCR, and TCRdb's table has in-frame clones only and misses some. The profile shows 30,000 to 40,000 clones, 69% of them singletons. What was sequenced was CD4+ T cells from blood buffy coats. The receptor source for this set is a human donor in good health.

The CDR3 DNA reads TGTGCCAGCAGCTCCCGAACGGGCGATAATTCACCCCTCCACTTT. Amino acid sequence: CASSSRTGDNSPLHF. The chain couples TRBV7-2 to TRBJ1-6; D gene uncertain. The CDR3 length is 15 residues. Germline V lookup: CDR1 SGHTA, CDR2 FQGNSA. Trimming cost V 4 bases and J 5 bases, with 12 bases left between them.

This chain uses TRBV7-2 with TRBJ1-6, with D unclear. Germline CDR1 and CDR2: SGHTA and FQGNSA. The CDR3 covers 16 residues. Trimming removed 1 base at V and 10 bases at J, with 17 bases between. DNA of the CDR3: TGTGCCAGCAGCTTAGGGTTGGCGGGAATAGGATCACCCCTCCACTTT. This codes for CASSLGLAGIGSPLHF. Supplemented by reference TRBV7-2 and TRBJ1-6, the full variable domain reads GAGVSQSPSNKVTEKGKDVELRCDPISGHTALYWYRQSLGQGLEFLIYFQGNSAPDKSGLPSDRFSAERTGGSVSTLTIQRTQQEDSAVYLCASSLGLAGIGSPLHFGNGTRLTVT.

CDR3 amino acids: CASSSPRDRGRGVYEQYF. CDR3 sequence (DNA): TGTGCCAGCAGTTCTCCCCGGGACAGGGGGCGCGGAGTCTACGAGCAGTACTTC. The chain recombines TRBV28 with TRBJ2-7, with TRBD1 identical over 12 bases. The V gene end was trimmed by 4 bases and the J gene end by 3 bases; junction bases not matched to a gene: 13. Looked up from germline, CDR1 is MDHEN and CDR2 is SYDVKM. The CDR3 length is 18 residues.

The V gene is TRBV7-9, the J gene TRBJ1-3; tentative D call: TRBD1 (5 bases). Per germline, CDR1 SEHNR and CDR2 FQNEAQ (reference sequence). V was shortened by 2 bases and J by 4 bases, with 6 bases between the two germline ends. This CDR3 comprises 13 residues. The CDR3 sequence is CASSLRQGNTIYF. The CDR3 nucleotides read TGTGCCAGCAGCTTACGACAGGGAAACACCATATATTTT.

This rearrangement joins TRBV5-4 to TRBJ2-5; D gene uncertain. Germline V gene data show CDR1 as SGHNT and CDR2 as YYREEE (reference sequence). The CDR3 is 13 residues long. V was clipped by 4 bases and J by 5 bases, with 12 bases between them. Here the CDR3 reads CASSRTQRETQYF. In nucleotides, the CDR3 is TGTGCCAGCAGCCGGACCCAGAGGGAGACCCAGTACTTC. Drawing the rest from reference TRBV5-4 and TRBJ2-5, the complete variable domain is ETGVTQSPTHLIKTRGQQVTLRCSSQSGHNTVSWYQQALGQGPQFIFQYYREEENGRGNFPPRFSGLQFPNYSSELNVNALELDDSALYLCASSRTQRETQYFGPGTRLLVL.

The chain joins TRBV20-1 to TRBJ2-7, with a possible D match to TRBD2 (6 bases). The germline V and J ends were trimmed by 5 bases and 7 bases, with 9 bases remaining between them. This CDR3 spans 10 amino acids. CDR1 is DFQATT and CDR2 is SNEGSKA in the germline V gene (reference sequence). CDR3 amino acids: CSAAREEQYF. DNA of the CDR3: TGCAGTGCTGCCCGGGAGGAGCAGTACTTC.

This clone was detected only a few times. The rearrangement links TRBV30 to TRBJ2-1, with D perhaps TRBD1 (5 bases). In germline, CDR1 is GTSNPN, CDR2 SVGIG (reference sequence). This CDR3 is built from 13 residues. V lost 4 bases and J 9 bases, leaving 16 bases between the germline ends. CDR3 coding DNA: TGTGCCTGGAACAGGTTCCCCCTCGGTGAGCAGTTCTTC. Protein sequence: CAWNRFPLGEQFF.

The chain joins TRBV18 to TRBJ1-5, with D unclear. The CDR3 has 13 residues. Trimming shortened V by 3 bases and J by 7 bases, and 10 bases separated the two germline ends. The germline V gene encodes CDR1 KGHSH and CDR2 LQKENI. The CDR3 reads CASSPAQYQPQHF. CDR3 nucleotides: TGTGCCAGCTCACCCGCCCAATACCAGCCCCAGCATTTT. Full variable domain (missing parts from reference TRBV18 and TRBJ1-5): NAGVMQNPRHLVRRRGQEARLRCSPMKGHSHVYWYRQLPEEGLKFMVYLQKENIIDESGMPKERFSAEFPKEGPSILRIQQVVRGDSAAYFCASSPAQYQPQHFGDGTRLSIL.

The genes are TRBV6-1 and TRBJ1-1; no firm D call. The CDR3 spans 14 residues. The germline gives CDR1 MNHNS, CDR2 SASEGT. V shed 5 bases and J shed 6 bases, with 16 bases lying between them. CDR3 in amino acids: CASSSRLERSEAFF. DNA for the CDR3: TGTGCCAGCAGTTCCCGACTGGAACGGTCTGAAGCTTTCTTT.

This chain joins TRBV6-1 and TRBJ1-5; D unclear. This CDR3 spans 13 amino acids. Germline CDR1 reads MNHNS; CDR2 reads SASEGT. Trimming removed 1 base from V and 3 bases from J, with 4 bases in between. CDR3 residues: CASSEVSNQPQHF. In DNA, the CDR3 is TGTGCCAGCAGTGAAGTCTCCAATCAGCCCCAGCATTTT.

CDR3 in amino acids: CASSSDRAPGNTIYF. The DNA for the CDR3 is TGTGCCAGCAGCTCGGACAGGGCCCCCGGAAACACCATATATTTT. The chain is built from TRBV25-1 and TRBJ1-3; 8 bases map to TRBD1. V lost 6 bases to trimming and J lost 4 bases; unmatched junction nucleotides: 8. The CDR3 extends over 15 amino acids. Germline V CDR1 and CDR2: MGHDK, SYGVNS.

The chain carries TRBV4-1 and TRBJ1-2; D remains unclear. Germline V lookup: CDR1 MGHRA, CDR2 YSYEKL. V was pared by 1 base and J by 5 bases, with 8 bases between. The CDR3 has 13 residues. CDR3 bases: TGCGCCAGCAGCCAAGCGGACGGTTATGGCTACACCTTC. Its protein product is CASSQADGYGYTF.

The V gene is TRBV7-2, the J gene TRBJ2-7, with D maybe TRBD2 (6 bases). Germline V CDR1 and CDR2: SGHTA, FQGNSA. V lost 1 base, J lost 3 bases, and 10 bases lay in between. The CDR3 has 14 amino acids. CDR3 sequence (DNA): TGTGCCAGCAGCTTAGGGGTTAGCGGCTACGAGCAGTACTTC. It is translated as CASSLGVSGYEQYF. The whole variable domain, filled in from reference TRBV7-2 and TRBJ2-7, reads GAGVSQSPSNKVTEKGKDVELRCDPISGHTALYWYRQSLGQGLEFLIYFQGNSAPDKSGLPSDRFSAERTGGSVSTLTIQRTQQEDSAVYLCASSLGVSGYEQYFGPGTRLTVT.

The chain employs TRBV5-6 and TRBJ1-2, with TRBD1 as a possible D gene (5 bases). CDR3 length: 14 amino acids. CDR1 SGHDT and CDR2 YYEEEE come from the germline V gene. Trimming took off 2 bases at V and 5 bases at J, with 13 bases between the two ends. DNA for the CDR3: TGTGCCAGCAGCTTACGGGGGGTTAGGTATGGCTACACCTTC. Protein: CASSLRGVRYGYTF.

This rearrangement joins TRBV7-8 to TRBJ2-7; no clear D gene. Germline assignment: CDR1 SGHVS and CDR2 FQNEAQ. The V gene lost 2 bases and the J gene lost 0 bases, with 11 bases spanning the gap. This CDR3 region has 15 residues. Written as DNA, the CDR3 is TGTGCCAGCAGCTTATCCGTTGACATCTCCTACGAGCAGTACTTC. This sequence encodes CASSLSVDISYEQYF. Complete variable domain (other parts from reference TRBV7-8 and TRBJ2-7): GAGVSQSPRYKVAKRGQDVALRCDPISGHVSLFWYQQALGQGPEFLTYFQNEAQLDKSGLPSDRFFAERPEGSVSTLKIQRTQQEDSAVYLCASSLSVDISYEQYFGPGTRLTVT.

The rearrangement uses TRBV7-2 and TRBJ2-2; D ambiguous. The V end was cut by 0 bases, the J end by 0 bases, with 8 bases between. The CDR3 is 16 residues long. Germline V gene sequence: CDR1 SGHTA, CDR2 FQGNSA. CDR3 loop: CASSLAGIANTGELFF. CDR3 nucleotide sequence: TGTGCCAGCAGCTTAGCAGGGATTGCGAACACCGGGGAGCTGTTTTTT.

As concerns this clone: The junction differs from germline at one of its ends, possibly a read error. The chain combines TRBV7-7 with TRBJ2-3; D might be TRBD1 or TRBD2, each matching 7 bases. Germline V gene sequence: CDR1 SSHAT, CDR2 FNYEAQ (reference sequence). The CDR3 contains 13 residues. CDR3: CASSPQGGDTQYF. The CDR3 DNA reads TGTGCTAGCAGCCCCCAGGGGGGGGATACGCAGTATTTT.

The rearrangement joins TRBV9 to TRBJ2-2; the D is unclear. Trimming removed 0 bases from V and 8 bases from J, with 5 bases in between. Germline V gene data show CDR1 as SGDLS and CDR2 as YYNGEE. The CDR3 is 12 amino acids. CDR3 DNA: TGTGCCAGCAGCGTAGTTGCTGGGGAGCTGTTTTTT. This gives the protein CASSVVAGELFF. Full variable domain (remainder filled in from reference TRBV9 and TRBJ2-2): DSGVTQTPKHLITATGQRVTLRCSPRSGDLSVYWYQQSLDQGLQFLIQYYNGEERAKGNILERFSAQQFPDLHSELNLSSLELGDSALYFCASSVVAGELFFGEGSRLTVL.

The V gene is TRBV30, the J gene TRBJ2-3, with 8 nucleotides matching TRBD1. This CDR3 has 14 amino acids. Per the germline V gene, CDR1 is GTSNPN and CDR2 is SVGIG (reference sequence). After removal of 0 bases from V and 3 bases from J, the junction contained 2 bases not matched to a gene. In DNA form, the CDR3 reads TGTGCCTGGAGTGTAGGACAGGGAACAGATACGCAGTATTTT. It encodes CAWSVGQGTDTQYF.

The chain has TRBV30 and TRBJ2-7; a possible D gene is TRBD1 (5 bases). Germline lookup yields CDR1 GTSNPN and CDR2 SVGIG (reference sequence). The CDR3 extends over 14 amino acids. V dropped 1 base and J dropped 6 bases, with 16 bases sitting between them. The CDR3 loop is CAWSGVQVDGEQYF. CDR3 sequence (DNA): TGTGCCTGGAGTGGGGTACAGGTCGACGGCGAGCAGTACTTC.